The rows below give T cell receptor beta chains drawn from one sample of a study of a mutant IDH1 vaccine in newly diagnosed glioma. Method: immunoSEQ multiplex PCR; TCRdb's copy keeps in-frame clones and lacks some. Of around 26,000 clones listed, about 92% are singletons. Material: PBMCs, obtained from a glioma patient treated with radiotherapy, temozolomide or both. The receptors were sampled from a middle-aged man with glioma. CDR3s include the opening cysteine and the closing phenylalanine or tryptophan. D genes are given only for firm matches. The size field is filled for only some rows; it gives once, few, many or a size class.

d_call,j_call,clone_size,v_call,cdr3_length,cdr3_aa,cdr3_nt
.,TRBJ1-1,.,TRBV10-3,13,CATTPKLNTEAFF,TGTGCCACCACCCCAAAATTGAACACTGAAGCTTTCTTT
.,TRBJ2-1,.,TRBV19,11,CASRLASEQFF,TGTGCCAGTAGACTAGCAAGTGAGCAGTTCTTC
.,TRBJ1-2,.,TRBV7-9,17,CASSLMGGSLIHYGYTF,TGTGCCAGCAGCTTAATGGGGGGCTCTTTGATTCACTATGGCTACACCTTC
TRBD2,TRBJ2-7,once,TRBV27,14,CASSFGGSLYEQYF,TGTGCCAGCAGTTTCGGCGGGAGTCTATACGAGCAGTACTTC
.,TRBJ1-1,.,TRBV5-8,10,CASRAVEAFF,TGTGCCAGCAGGGCAGTTGAAGCTTTCTTT
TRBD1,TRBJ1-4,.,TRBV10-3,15,CAISDVQQGNEKLFF,TGTGCCATCAGTGATGTTCAACAGGGGAATGAAAAACTGTTTTTT
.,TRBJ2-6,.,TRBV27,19,CASSLTGGSQVFGANVLTF,TGTGCCAGCAGTTTAACTGGGGGGTCCCAAGTTTTTGGGGCCAACGTCCTGACTTTC
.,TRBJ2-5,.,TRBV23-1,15,CASSPAGHHQETQYF,TGCGCCAGCAGTCCCGCAGGGCACCACCAAGAGACCCAGTACTTC
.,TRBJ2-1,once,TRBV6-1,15,CASSLKRFSYNEQFF,TGTGCCAGCAGCCTGAAGAGGTTCTCCTACAATGAGCAGTTCTTC
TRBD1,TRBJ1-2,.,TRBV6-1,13,CASSEGQEYGYTF,TGTGCCAGCAGTGAGGGACAGGAGTACGGCTACACCTTC
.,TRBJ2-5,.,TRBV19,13,CASSIDGEETQYF,TGTGCCAGTAGTATAGATGGGGAAGAGACCCAGTACTTC
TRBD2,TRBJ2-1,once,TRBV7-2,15,CASSLVASGYNEQFF,TGTGCCAGCAGCTTAGTGGCTAGCGGGTACAATGAGCAGTTCTTC
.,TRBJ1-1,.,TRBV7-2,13,CASSLIGQTEAFF,TGTGCCAGCAGCTTGATAGGCCAGACTGAAGCTTTCTTT
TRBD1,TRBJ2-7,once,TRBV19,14,CASSETGQGSEQYF,TGTGCCAGTAGTGAAACGGGACAGGGTTCCGAGCAGTACTTC
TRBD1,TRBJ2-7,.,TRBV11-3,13,CASSLGQDYEQYF,TGTGCCAGCAGCTTGGGACAGGACTACGAGCAGTACTTC
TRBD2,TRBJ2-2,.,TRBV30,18,CAWSPPSWREGRGGELFF,TGTGCCTGGAGTCCCCCTAGTTGGCGGGAGGGCCGTGGCGGGGAGCTGTTTTTT
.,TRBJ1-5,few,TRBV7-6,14,CASSLDQGSGPQHF,TGTGCCAGCAGCTTAGATCAAGGGAGTGGGCCCCAGCATTTT
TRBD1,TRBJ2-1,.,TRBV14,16,CASSQDLGQGAHEQFF,TGTGCCAGCAGCCAAGACTTAGGACAGGGGGCTCATGAGCAGTTCTTC
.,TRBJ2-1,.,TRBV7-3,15,CASSSQPGLPNEQFF,TGTGCCAGCAGCTCACAACCGGGACTCCCTAATGAGCAGTTCTTC
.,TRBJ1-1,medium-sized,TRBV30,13,CAWSADTGTGAFF,TGTGCCTGGAGTGCGGACACGGGAACGGGAGCTTTCTTT
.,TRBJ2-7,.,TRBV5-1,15,CASSLEEGGTYEQYF,TGCGCCAGCAGCTTGGAGGAGGGGGGGACCTACGAGCAGTACTTC
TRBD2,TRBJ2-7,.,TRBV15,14,CATSGMRGAYEQYF,TGTGCCACCAGCGGTATGCGGGGGGCCTACGAGCAGTACTTC
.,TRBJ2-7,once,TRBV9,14,CASSVEGSSYEQYF,TGTGCCAGCAGCGTTGAGGGTAGCTCCTACGAGCAGTACTTC
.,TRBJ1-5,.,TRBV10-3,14,CAISESRENQPQHF,TGTGCCATCAGTGAGTCCAGGGAGAATCAGCCCCAGCATTTT
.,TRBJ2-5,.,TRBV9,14,CASSVGGLLETQYF,TGTGCCAGCAGCGTAGGCGGACTCCTAGAGACCCAGTACTTC
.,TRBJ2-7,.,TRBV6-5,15,CASRRRPGLRYEQYF,TGTGCCAGCAGGCGCCGGCCGGGACTGAGATACGAGCAGTACTTC
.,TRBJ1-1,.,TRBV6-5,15,CASSSIRQLGTEAFF,TGTGCCAGCAGTTCGATAAGACAGTTGGGCACTGAAGCTTTCTTT
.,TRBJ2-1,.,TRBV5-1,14,CASSLRRGGNEQFF,TGCGCCAGCAGCTTAAGAAGAGGGGGCAATGAGCAGTTCTTC
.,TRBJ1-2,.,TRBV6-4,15,CASSPLGGENYGYTF,TGTGCCAGCAGCCCCCTTGGAGGGGAGAACTATGGCTACACCTTC
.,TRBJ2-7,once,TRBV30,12,CAWEIGTYEQYF,TGTGCCTGGGAAATAGGGACCTACGAGCAGTACTTC
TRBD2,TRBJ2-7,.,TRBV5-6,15,CASSRGGALSYEQYF,TGTGCCAGCTCCCGGGGGGGGGCCCTCTCCTACGAGCAGTACTTC
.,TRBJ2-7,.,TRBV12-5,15,CASGSGQGGMREQYF,TGTGCTAGTGGTTCTGGCCAGGGAGGTATGCGCGAGCAGTACTTC
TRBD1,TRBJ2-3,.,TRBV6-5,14,CASRMGQPTDTQYF,TGTGCCAGCAGAATGGGACAGCCCACAGATACGCAGTATTTT
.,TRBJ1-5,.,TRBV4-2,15,CASSQDEGSNQPQHF,TGTGCCAGCAGCCAAGATGAGGGGAGCAATCAGCCCCAGCATTTT
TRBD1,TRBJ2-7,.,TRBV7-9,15,CASSAPGQGAREQYF,TGTGCCAGCAGCGCCCCGGGACAGGGGGCCCGCGAGCAGTACTTC
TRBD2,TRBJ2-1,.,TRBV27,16,CAIAIWTSGGVNEQFF,TGTGCCATCGCCATATGGACTAGCGGAGGGGTGAATGAGCAGTTCTTC
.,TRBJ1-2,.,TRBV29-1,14,CSVAHQRRDYGYTF,TGCAGCGTTGCCCACCAAAGGCGGGACTATGGCTACACCTTC
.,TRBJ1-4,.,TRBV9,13,CASGSGLNEKLFF,TGTGCCAGCGGATCGGGGCTGAATGAAAAACTGTTTTTT
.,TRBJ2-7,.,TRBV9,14,CASSVDHQPYEQYF,TGTGCCAGCAGCGTAGACCACCAGCCCTACGAGCAGTACTTC
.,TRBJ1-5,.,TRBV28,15,CASRKGGGSNQPQHF,TGTGCCAGCAGAAAAGGTGGGGGGAGCAATCAGCCCCAGCATTTT
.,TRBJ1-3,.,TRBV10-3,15,CAISESGVTGNTIYF,TGTGCCATCAGTGAGTCGGGGGTGACGGGAAACACCATATATTTT
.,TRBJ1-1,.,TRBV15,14,CATSRDLTALEAFF,TGTGCCACCAGCAGAGATTTGACAGCACTTGAAGCTTTCTTT
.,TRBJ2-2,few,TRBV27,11,CASANTGELFF,TGTGCCAGCGCTAACACCGGGGAGCTGTTTTTT